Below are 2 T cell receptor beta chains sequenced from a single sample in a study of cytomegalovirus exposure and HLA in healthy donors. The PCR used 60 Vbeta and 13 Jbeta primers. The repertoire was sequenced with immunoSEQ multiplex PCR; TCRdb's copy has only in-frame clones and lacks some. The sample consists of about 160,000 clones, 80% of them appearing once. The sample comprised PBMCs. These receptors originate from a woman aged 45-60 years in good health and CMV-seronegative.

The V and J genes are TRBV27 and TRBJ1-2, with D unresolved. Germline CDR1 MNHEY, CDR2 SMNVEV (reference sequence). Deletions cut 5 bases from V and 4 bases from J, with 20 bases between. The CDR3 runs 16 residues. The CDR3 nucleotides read TGTGCCAGCAGTACCGGAAATGGGCCAAGTCGCTATGGCTACACCTTC. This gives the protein CASSTGNGPSRYGYTF.

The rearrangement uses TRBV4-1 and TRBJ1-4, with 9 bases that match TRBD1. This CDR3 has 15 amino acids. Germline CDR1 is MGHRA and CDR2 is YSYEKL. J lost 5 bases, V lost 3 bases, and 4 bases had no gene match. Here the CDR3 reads CASSQAGTGNEKLFF. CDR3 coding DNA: TGCGCCAGCAGCCAGGCCGGGACAGGGAATGAAAAACTGTTTTTT.